This T cell receptor beta chain is drawn from a study of cytomegalovirus exposure and HLA in healthy donors. This table comes from immunoSEQ multiplex PCR, and its TCRdb copy is limited to in-frame clones, with some not included. The table records roughly 70,000 clones, approximately 97% of them present only once. Turning to this clone: Antigen unknown.

CDR3 length equals 13 residues. V shed 6 bases and J shed 5 bases, with 11 bases lying between them. The germline V gene encodes CDR1 LNHDA and CDR2 SQIVND (reference sequence). Notes on the study in general: A list of approximately 160 TCR beta chains associated with cytomegalovirus was given.

This rearrangement joins TRBV19 to TRBJ2-1; D is uncertain. The sequencing input was PBMCs. The source of this sequence is a woman younger than 35 in good health and CMV-seropositive. As DNA, the CDR3 is TGTGCCAGTAGCCACCTAGGAGACAATGAGCAGTTCTTC. This encodes CASSHLGDNEQFF.